Listed below are T cell receptor beta chains from one sample, sequenced in a study of cytomegalovirus exposure and HLA in healthy donors. The data were produced by immunoSEQ multiplex PCR, yet TCRdb's version contains in-frame clones alone and is incomplete. The sample has about 110,000 clones; under 90% are singletons. The sample comprised PBMCs. The receptor set was obtained from a woman aged 25 to 45 in good health and CMV-seronegative. CDR3s leave out the opening cysteine and the closing phenylalanine or tryptophan.

CDR3 protein | V gene
ASSWGQNYEQY | TRBV11-1
ASSLGTGGTYEQY | TRBV27
ASGFPTTTQEGYGYT | TRBV12-5
ASSAESTAGYT | TRBV9
ASSIGTGYNTEAF | TRBV19
ASSLSRGGYT | TRBV5-8
ASSLGFRASGNYNEQF | TRBV5-8
ASSSGAGGFQPQH | TRBV6-5
ASSQRTGSNQPQH | TRBV28
ASSLDREHEAF | TRBV7-2
ASRLPGLSSAEAF | TRBV19
SVTGGAGKLF | TRBV29-1
TSSQDLAGNETQY | TRBV1
ASSMDRENTEAF | TRBV19
SVVQTDTQY | TRBV29-1
ASSSFSGPGETQY | TRBV11-2
ASSVQKNTEAF | TRBV9
ASSLDLAGGADTQY | TRBV7-2
ASSSLQGSSYNEQF | TRBV7-9
ASSGRTSPGELF | TRBV6-5
ASSLEGSSYEQY | TRBV5-1
ASSLREGNTEAF | TRBV11-2
ASSLAGSNIQY | TRBV5-1
ASSVATSNEQF | TRBV9
PPTASVTGELF | TRBV27
AIGDPGLAGYEQY | TRBV10-3
ASSLGQYNQPQH | TRBV4-1
AWSDSYEQY | TRBV30
ASSQSKAGGSYEQY | TRBV23-1
ASSAGHANYGYT | TRBV11-2
ASSLSPADYEQY | TRBV7-9
ASSPAGTSGTDTQY | TRBV7-9
ASSQRDSLHGYT | TRBV4-1
ASSLGASGRYNEQF | TRBV11-2
SVARTPGVQETQY | TRBV29-1
ASSQRTDTQY | TRBV18
ASSDPGLAGVGGAEQF | TRBV19
ASSFTGSARDEQF | TRBV5-1
AISGFSGFSYNEQF | TRBV10-3
ASSDLDHYEQY | TRBV6-1
ASSAQGGEFGFEAF | TRBV6-1
ASSYIAGGGEQY | TRBV5-4
ASSPGGSPGNTIY | TRBV6-1
ASSVGWGLNYGYT | TRBV9
ASSLAAGRSGNTIY | TRBV5-4
ASTSYRLAGPFTGELF | TRBV5-1
ASSLTGTTSYEQY | TRBV6-5
ASSPGGLAYEQY | TRBV7-9
ASSTRQGAGTGELF | TRBV28
ASSSSGQGATEAF | TRBV5-1
ASSRTGDTEAF | TRBV5-1
ASSEFAGGGSKQY | TRBV25-1
ASSLIHGIKNIQY | TRBV5-7
SVWGAGELF | TRBV29-1